These 26 T cell receptor beta chains share one sample of origin, sequenced in a study of blood T cell repertoires in COVID-19. Here immunoSEQ multiplex PCR was the method, and the copy in TCRdb shows in-frame clones only, minus some. The table lists about 210,000 clones, 81% of them singletons. The sequenced material came from PBMCs or T cells enriched from blood (not recorded which). These receptor sequences come from a woman aged 50 to 65 with acute COVID-19.

The chain links TRBV6-5 to TRBJ2-3; D remains ambiguous. Germline V gene data show CDR1 as MNHEY and CDR2 as SVGAGI. The CDR3 length is 12 residues. Deletions cut 6 bases from V and 0 bases from J, with 4 bases between. In DNA, the CDR3 is TGTGCCAGCAGCTTAAGCACAGATACGCAGTATTTT. This gives the protein CASSLSTDTQYF.

This sequence joins TRBV10-1 and TRBJ1-3; TRBD1 aligns across 9 bases. Germline values: CDR1 WNHNN, CDR2 SYGVQD (reference sequence). V gave up 6 bases and J gave up 8 bases; unmatched junction bases: 8. The CDR3 runs to 14 residues. The CDR3 DNA reads TGCGCCAGCAGAGGCCGGGACAGGGTGGACACCATATATTTT. The encoded protein is CASRGRDRVDTIYF.

The rearrangement uses TRBV29-1 and TRBJ1-1; D is unresolved. The CDR3 spans 14 residues. Germline values: CDR1 SQVTM, CDR2 ANQGSEA. Trimming removed 6 bases from V and 6 bases from J, with 20 bases in between. In nucleotides, the CDR3 is TGCAGCGTGGGATCGGGGAGAGGCTGGGCTGAAGCTTTCTTT. It is translated as CSVGSGRGWAEAFF.

The V and J genes are TRBV5-4 and TRBJ2-3; D gene unclear. The CDR3 consists of 15 residues. Germline CDR1 and CDR2: SGHNT and YYREEE (reference sequence). V dropped 6 bases and J dropped 0 bases, with 14 bases sitting between them. The CDR3 bases are TGTGCCAGCACCCTGAATCCCACTAGCACAGATACGCAGTATTTT. Its translation: CASTLNPTSTDTQYF.

This chain joins TRBV7-2 and TRBJ2-2; 7 bases are shared with TRBD2. Germline CDR1 is SGHTA and CDR2 is FQGNSA. J was trimmed by 3 bases and V by 2 bases; bases with no gene match: 3. This CDR3 has 15 amino acids. The CDR3: CASSLQRGDTGELFF. Here the CDR3 DNA reads TGTGCCAGCAGCTTACAGCGGGGTGACACCGGGGAGCTGTTTTTT.

The gene calls are TRBV14 and TRBJ1-2, with D tentatively TRBD1 (6 bases). Germline CDR1 SGHDN, CDR2 FVKESK. The CDR3 length is 14 residues. V lost 1 base and J lost 8, with 14 bases in between. For the CDR3, the DNA is TGTGCCAGCAGCCAAGCTCGAACAGGGTACGGCTACACCTTC. Its protein product is CASSQARTGYGYTF.

The V gene is TRBV5-1, the J gene TRBJ1-3; D is ambiguous. The CDR3 length is 16 residues. The V and J ends lost 4 bases and 0 bases respectively, with 14 bases between them. Germline-derived CDR1 and CDR2 are SGHRS and YFSETQ. CDR3 loop: CASSPREGGSGNTIYF. CDR3 DNA sequence: TGCGCCAGCAGCCCTCGTGAAGGCGGCTCTGGAAACACCATATATTTT. Full variable domain (rest looked up from reference TRBV5-1 and TRBJ1-3): KAGVTQTPRYLIKTRGQQVTLSCSPISGHRSVSWYQQTPGQGLQFLFEYFSETQRNKGNFPGRFSGRQFSNSRSEMNVSTLELGDSALYLCASSPREGGSGNTIYFGEGSWLTVV.

The chain couples TRBV21-1 to TRBJ2-1; the DNA was not used to check the table's D call, TRBD2. TRBV21-1 is a known pseudogene. The CDR3 length is 17 residues. The CDR3 spells CASSKARREGVCNEQFF. The CDR3 DNA sequence: TGTGCCAGCAGCAAAGCCCGGCGGGAGGGTGTCTGCAATGAGCAGTTCTTC.

Worth noting for this clone: It differs at one base from a far larger clone, so likely a read error. Other DNA sequences in this sample translate to the same CDR3. This chain uses TRBV7-6 with TRBJ2-6; the match to TRBD2 covers 8 bases. The CDR3 consists of 16 residues. The V gene end was trimmed by 5 bases and the J gene end by 2 bases; junction bases not matched to a gene: 5. CDR1 and CDR2 (germline): SGHVS, FNYEAQ. Here the CDR3 reads CASSPRGGAGANVLTF. The CDR3 DNA follows: TGTGCCAGCAGCCCACGGGGGGGGGCTGGGGCCAACGTCCTGACTTTC.

This rearrangement joins TRBV4-3 to TRBJ2-7, with D perhaps matching TRBD1 (6 bases). The CDR3 covers 13 residues. Germline values: CDR1 LGHNA, CDR2 YSLEER. Trimming pared 5 bases from V and 6 bases from J, leaving 14 bases between. CDR3 in amino acids: CASSGTLGGEQYF. For the CDR3, the DNA is TGCGCCAGCAGCGGGACGCTAGGGGGCGAGCAGTACTTC.

The chain uses TRBV4-1 and TRBJ2-1; a weak D match, TRBD2 (5 bases). Trimming took off 0 bases at V and 3 bases at J, with 12 bases between the two ends. Looked up from germline, CDR1 is MGHRA and CDR2 is YSYEKL. The CDR3 extends over 16 amino acids. CDR3 loop: CASSQETSGYYNEQFF. The CDR3 DNA reads TGCGCCAGCAGCCAAGAAACTAGTGGTTACTACAATGAGCAGTTCTTC.

V is TRBV6-4 and J is TRBJ2-2; tentatively, D is TRBD1 (5 bases). Deletions cut 6 bases from V and 6 bases from J, with 14 bases between. The CDR3 covers 14 residues. Per germline, CDR1 MRHNA and CDR2 SNTAGT. In DNA, the CDR3 is TGTGCCAGCAGAGAACAGGTTACCGCCGGGGAGCTGTTTTTT. Translation gives CASREQVTAGELFF.

The chain combines TRBV7-8 with TRBJ1-1; D is uncertain. From germline, CDR1 is SGHVS and CDR2 FQNEAQ. V lost 3 bases and J 1 base, leaving 6 bases between the germline ends. The CDR3 consists of 13 residues. The CDR3 spells CASSFRGNTEAFF. The CDR3 DNA reads TGTGCCAGCAGCTTCCGGGGGAACACTGAAGCTTTCTTT.

V is TRBV6-5 and J is TRBJ2-7; no definite D call. CDR1 is MNHEY and CDR2 is SVGAGI in the germline V gene. The CDR3 loop spans 14 amino acids. Trimming took off 6 bases at V and 0 bases at J, with 12 bases between the two ends. The CDR3 region is CASSKSISSYEQYF. CDR3 in DNA: TGTGCCAGCAGCAAATCGATTAGCTCCTACGAGCAGTACTTC.

DNA for the CDR3: TGTGCCAGTAGAGCCGACAGGAGTTCCAATCAGCCCCAGCATTTT. Its protein is CASRADRSSNQPQHF. The chain carries TRBV19 and TRBJ1-5, with D maybe TRBD1 (6 bases). V lost 6 bases and J 3 bases, leaving 15 bases between the germline ends. CDR1 and CDR2 from the germline V gene are LNHDA and SQIVND (reference sequence). The CDR3 loop spans 15 amino acids.

Written as DNA, the CDR3 is TGCGCCAGCAGTTATCAGGGTCCTACCTACAATGAGCAGTTCTTC. It specifies CASSYQGPTYNEQFF. This rearrangement joins TRBV4-1 to TRBJ2-1; possibly TRBD1 for D (5 bases). Trimming left V 6 bases short and J 2 bases short, with 14 bases between. The CDR3 spans 15 residues. The germline CDR1 and CDR2 sequences are MGHRA and YSYEKL.

The chain recombines TRBV10-3 with TRBJ1-1; no firm D call. V lost 7 bases and J lost 3, with 12 bases in between. Germline CDR1 and CDR2: ENHRY and SYGVKD. This CDR3 is built from 13 residues. The chain's CDR3 is CAIKQRSDTEAFF. The DNA of the CDR3 is TGTGCCATCAAGCAGCGCTCAGACACTGAAGCTTTCTTT.

The J gene is TRBJ2-1, the V gene TRBV18; 9 bases are a match to TRBD2. CDR1 is KGHSH, CDR2 LQKENI, per germline. The length of the CDR3 is 16 residues. The V segment lost 2 bases and the J segment 9 bases; nucleotides outside the gene matches: 11. The DNA of the CDR3 is TGTGCCAGCTCACCATCGATAGCGGGGGCCGGAGGTGAGCAGTTCTTC. Its protein product is CASSPSIAGAGGEQFF.

The chain combines TRBV29-1 with TRBJ2-7; maybe TRBD1 (7 bases). The CDR3 sequence is 14 residues long. V was shortened by 7 bases and J by 6 bases, with 22 bases between the two germline ends. CDR1 and CDR2 (germline): SQVTM, ANQGSEA. Written as DNA, the CDR3 is TGCAGCGCAACGACAGAACACCAGGGGGGCGAGCAGTACTTC. It translates to CSATTEHQGGEQYF.

The genes are TRBV19 and TRBJ2-7; D perhaps matches TRBD1 (5 bases). This CDR3 is built from 13 residues. Germline-derived CDR1 and CDR2 are LNHDA and SQIVND (reference sequence). V lost 1 base, J lost 4 bases, and 8 bases lay in between. The CDR3: CASSIGQQYEQYF. DNA of the CDR3: TGTGCCAGTAGTATAGGACAGCAGTACGAGCAGTACTTC.

The J gene is TRBJ2-5, the V gene TRBV18; TRBD1 matches at 7 bases. V dropped 4 bases and J dropped 4; count of bases not matched to a gene: 3. This CDR3 region has 13 residues. In germline, CDR1 is KGHSH, CDR2 LQKENI. CDR3 in DNA: TGTGCCAGCTCACTGGACAGGACAGAGACCCAGTACTTC. Its protein product is CASSLDRTETQYF. Full variable domain (rest looked up from reference TRBV18 and TRBJ2-5): NAGVMQNPRHLVRRRGQEARLRCSPMKGHSHVYWYRQLPEEGLKFMVYLQKENIIDESGMPKERFSAEFPKEGPSILRIQQVVRGDSAAYFCASSLDRTETQYFGPGTRLLVL.

The chain carries TRBV19 and TRBJ2-3; 9 bases are a match to TRBD2. CDR3 length: 16 amino acids. Per the germline V gene, CDR1 is LNHDA and CDR2 is SQIVND (reference sequence). Trimming at V came to 4 bases and at J to 2 bases, leaving 7 bases not matched to a gene. DNA of the CDR3: TGTGCCAGTAGTAACCCGCGGGGGGGCCTCACAGATACGCAGTATTTT. This sequence encodes CASSNPRGGLTDTQYF.

The chain is built from TRBV13 and TRBJ1-2, with 8 bases fitting TRBD1. V shed 4 bases, J shed 7 bases, and the junction held 11 bases outside the gene matches. CDR3 length equals 15 residues. Germline V CDR1 and CDR2: PRHDT, FYEKMQ (reference sequence). The CDR3 loop is CASSSAGQGARGYTF. As DNA, the CDR3 is TGTGCCAGCAGCTCCGCGGGGCAGGGGGCGCGTGGCTACACCTTC.

V and J are TRBV19 and TRBJ2-1; 9 bases match TRBD2. The V segment lost 4 bases and the J segment 5 bases; nucleotides outside the gene matches: 6. CDR1 is LNHDA, CDR2 SQIVND, per germline (reference sequence). This CDR3 has 15 amino acids. Here the CDR3 DNA reads TGTGCCAGTAGTAGAGCGGGGGGACCAGACAATGAGCAGTTCTTC. This encodes CASSRAGGPDNEQFF. Combining the CDR3 with reference TRBV19 and TRBJ2-1 gives the whole variable domain DGGITQSPKYLFRKEGQNVTLSCEQNLNHDAMYWYRQDPGQGLRLIYYSQIVNDFQKGDIAEGYSVSREKKESFPLTVTSAQKNPTAFYLCASSRAGGPDNEQFFGPGTRLTVL.

This chain uses TRBV18 with TRBJ2-2, with D possibly being TRBD2 (6 bases). This CDR3 spans 16 amino acids. Germline V lookup: CDR1 KGHSH, CDR2 LQKENI. The V end was cut by 1 base, the J end by 2 bases, with 11 bases between. CDR3 amino acids: CASSPLAGINTGELFF. CDR3 DNA sequence: TGTGCCAGCTCACCACTCGCGGGGATCAACACCGGGGAGCTGTTTTTT.

V and J are TRBV28 and TRBJ2-1, with unresolved D. Between the trimmed V and J ends, which lost 7 bases and 3 bases, there was a span of 16 bases. Germline CDR1 reads MDHEN; CDR2 reads SYDVKM. CDR3 size: 15 residues. The CDR3 reads CASIKKIRSYNEQFF. Here the CDR3 DNA reads TGTGCCAGCATCAAAAAAATTCGGAGCTACAATGAGCAGTTCTTC.